The 28 T cell receptor beta chains reported below all come from one sample, sequenced in a study of CD8 T cells in ankylosing spondylitis. Whole-study results and caveats: Typical of ankylosing spondylitis blood, it appeared, was a TCR beta motif of several highly homologous variants.

No antigen is known for these receptors. TCRdb analysed the 5' RACE reads with MiXCR anew, one entry per CDR3 protein. The sample consists of over 700,000 distinct CDR3 sequences, roughly 19% of them appearing once. Sequenced: blood, either unsorted or a sorted T cell fraction (not recorded which). These receptor sequences come from a male donor with ankylosing spondylitis.

This clonotype was observed a handful of times. This chain uses TRBV7-6 with TRBJ1-2, with 7 bases identical to TRBD1. The CDR3 totals 16 residues. Trimming cost V 5 bases and J 2 bases; bases outside gene matches: 11. Looked up from germline, CDR1 is SGHVS and CDR2 is FNYEAQ. The CDR3 bases are TGTGCCAGCAGCCCGGCGACAGGGTTGGGGAACTATGGCTACACCTTC. Its protein product is CASSPATGLGNYGYTF. The variable domain in full, completed from reference TRBV7-6 and TRBJ1-2, reads GAGVSQSPRYKVTKRGQDVALRCDPISGHVSLYWYRQALGQGPEFLTYFNYEAQQDKSGLPNDRFSAERPEGSISTLTIQRTEQRDSAMYRCASSPATGLGNYGYTFGSGTRLTVV.

This clonotype came up once. This may be a read error, as it is one base from a much larger clone. The chain combines TRBV20-1 with TRBJ2-1; no firm D call. Germline V CDR1 and CDR2: DFQATT, SNEGSKA (reference sequence). This CDR3 spans 11 amino acids. The CDR3 region has the DNA TGCAGTGCTAGAGCTTACAATAAGCAGTTCTTC. Translating gives CSARAYNKQFF.

Only a few counts were recorded for this clonotype. The chain is built from TRBV15 and TRBJ2-7; TRBD1 matches at 7 bases. The V segment lost 3 bases and the J segment 3 bases; nucleotides outside the gene matches: 5. CDR3 length: 14 residues. Germline assignment: CDR1 LNHNV and CDR2 YYDKDF (reference sequence). CDR3 nucleotides: TGTGCCACCAGCAGCCCGGGACAGATCTACGAGCAGTACTTC. Protein sequence: CATSSPGQIYEQYF.

This chain uses TRBV5-5 with TRBJ2-1; D possibly matches TRBD1 or TRBD2 (5 bases each). Trimming shortened V by 4 bases and J by 3 bases, and 14 bases separated the two germline ends. Germline CDR1 is SGHKS and CDR2 is YYEKEE (reference sequence). The length of the CDR3 is 15 residues. DNA for the CDR3: TGTGCCAGCAGCCCGGAGGCAGGGATCTACAATGAGCAGTTCTTC. This codes for CASSPEAGIYNEQFF.

The chain couples TRBV12-3 or TRBV12-4 to TRBJ2-3; D remains ambiguous. Trimming took off 2 bases at V and 0 bases at J, with 12 bases between the two ends. The CDR3 covers 16 residues. Here the CDR3 reads CASSLSPTTSTDTQYF. The CDR3 DNA is TGTGCCAGCAGTTTATCCCCCACAACTAGCACAGATACGCAGTATTTT.

This clonotype was counted many times. The genes are TRBV12-3 or TRBV12-4 and TRBJ2-1, with TRBD2 identical over 16 bases. J gave up 9 bases and V 5 bases, and 4 bases lay outside the gene matches. The CDR3 sequence is 15 residues long. The CDR3 DNA reads as TGTGCCAGCAGTATGGGACTAGCGGGAGGGGGTGAGCAGTTCTTC. It specifies CASSMGLAGGGEQFF.

The DNA for the CDR3 is TGCAGTGCTACCCCGACGGGCACCGGGGAGCTGTTTTTT. Translating it yields CSATPTGTGELFF. The rearrangement links TRBV20-1 to TRBJ2-2, with D unclear. The CDR3 is 13 amino acids. CDR1 and CDR2 from the germline V gene are DFQATT and SNEGSKA (reference sequence). The germline V and J ends were trimmed by 4 bases and 4 bases, with 10 bases remaining between them.

This clonotype came up a few times. This chain links TRBV27 with TRBJ1-1; tentatively, D is TRBD1 (6 bases). Germline V gives CDR1 MNHEY, CDR2 SMNVEV (reference sequence). The CDR3 has 13 residues. Trimming took off 0 bases at V and 9 bases at J, with 11 bases between the two ends. The CDR3 DNA sequence: TGTGCCAGCAGTTTATCGCTACAGGGACAAGCTTTCTTT. Translated: CASSLSLQGQAFF.

This clonotype showed up just a few times. The rearrangement joins TRBV3-1 to TRBJ1-4, with D tentatively TRBD1 (6 bases). CDR1 and CDR2 from the germline V gene are LGHDT and YNNKEL (reference sequence). V gave up 3 bases and J gave up 6 bases, with 11 bases separating them. The CDR3 covers 14 residues. Written as DNA, the CDR3 is TGTGCCAGCAGCCAGTCGGGGGGCCATGAAAAACTGTTTTTT. It yields the protein CASSQSGGHEKLFF.

The chain uses TRBV5-5 and TRBJ2-5; TRBD2 might be the D (6 bases). The germline V gene has CDR1 SGHKS and CDR2 YYEKEE (reference sequence). Trimming took 4 bases from V and 14 from J, leaving 15 bases between them. The CDR3 contains 11 residues. The CDR3 protein is CASSQNGGSYF. The CDR3 bases are TGTGCCAGCAGCCAGAATGGGGGGTCCTACTTC.

The chain is built from TRBV5-5 and TRBJ1-2, with D unclear. The CDR3 is made up of 14 amino acids. Germline CDR1 is SGHKS and CDR2 is YYEKEE (reference sequence). V was cut by 1 base and J by 1 base, with 8 bases left in between. CDR3 sequence: CASSLPRDNYGYTF. CDR3 DNA: TGTGCCAGCAGCTTGCCGCGGGATAACTATGGCTACACCTTC.

The gene calls are TRBV6-2 or TRBV6-3 and TRBJ2-3, with a tentative D call TRBD2 (6 bases). The CDR3 is 17 amino acids. Germline V gene lookup returns CDR1 MNHEY and CDR2 SVGEGT. Trimming left V 1 base short and J 0 bases short, with 14 bases between. CDR3 protein: CASSYFLGAGSTDTQYF. The CDR3 coding sequence is TGTGCCAGCAGTTACTTTCTTGGAGCGGGCAGCACAGATACGCAGTATTTT.

V usage is TRBV11-3 and J usage is TRBJ2-7; D is unresolved. This CDR3 comprises 12 residues. Trimming removed 3 bases at V and 7 bases at J, with 10 bases between. CDR1 and CDR2 (germline): SGHNT, YENEEA. CDR3 region: CASSFGLVEQYF. The CDR3, as DNA: TGTGCCAGCAGCTTTGGGTTGGTTGAGCAGTACTTC.

The chain is built from TRBV28 and TRBJ1-1, with 7 bases that match TRBD1. The CDR3 contains 15 residues. The V and J ends lost 8 bases and 0 bases, in that order; junction bases with no gene match: 9. CDR1 is MDHEN and CDR2 is SYDVKM in the germline V gene. The CDR3 is CASGEPGQVNTEAFF. CDR3 DNA: TGTGCCAGCGGTGAACCAGGACAGGTGAACACTGAAGCTTTCTTT.

This sequence joins TRBV10-3 and TRBJ1-4; D gene ambiguous. Germline CDR1 ENHRY, CDR2 SYGVKD. The V end lost 4 bases, the J end lost 0 bases, and 12 bases lay between the germline ends. The CDR3 has 16 amino acids. The CDR3 is CAISVSYRSTNEKLFF. CDR3 nucleotide sequence: TGTGCCATCAGTGTATCCTACAGATCAACTAATGAAAAACTGTTTTTT.

The J gene is TRBJ2-1, the V gene TRBV12-3 or TRBV12-4; TRBD1 matches 7 bases. The length of the CDR3 is 13 residues. V was pared by 4 bases and J by 8 bases, with 5 bases of the junction left unmatched. CDR3 DNA sequence: TGTGCCAGCAGTTCTGAAGGGGGCGATGAGCAGTTCTTC. This translates into CASSSEGGDEQFF.

CDR3 residues: CASSRDRGWPEAFF. The CDR3 coding sequence is TGTGCCAGCAGCAGAGACAGGGGTTGGCCTGAAGCTTTCTTT. V gene TRBV12-3 or TRBV12-4 combines with J gene TRBJ1-1, with 8 bases fitting TRBD1. Germline trimming cut 6 bases from V and 6 bases from J; bases unmatched to any gene: 9. The CDR3 runs to 14 residues.

The CDR3 here is CSASGDPTGAFF. The CDR3 DNA reads TGCAGTGCCAGTGGGGACCCCACCGGGGCTTTCTTT. This chain links TRBV20-1 with TRBJ1-1; the D gene is possibly TRBD1 (5 bases). There are 12 residues in the CDR3. V dropped 6 bases and J dropped 11 bases, with 19 bases sitting between them. Germline V gene sequence: CDR1 DFQATT, CDR2 SNEGSKA (reference sequence).

The rearrangement links TRBV28 to TRBJ2-1, with D perhaps TRBD1 or TRBD2 (5 bases each). Looked up from germline, CDR1 is MDHEN and CDR2 is SYDVKM. V lost 10 bases and J 3 bases, leaving 16 bases between the germline ends. The CDR3 contains 14 residues. As DNA, the CDR3 is TGTGCCATCTTTCCAACGGGGCACTACAATGAGCAGTTCTTC. Translated, it gives CAIFPTGHYNEQFF.

This clonotype was seen at least ten times. This chain connects TRBV12-3 or TRBV12-4 to TRBJ2-3, with D perhaps TRBD1 (5 bases). With 6 bases removed from V and 3 bases from J, the gap between germline ends came to 10 bases. CDR3 length: 13 residues. The CDR3 reads CASSPRQTDTQYF. The CDR3 DNA reads as TGTGCCAGCAGCCCAAGACAGACAGATACGCAGTATTTT.

The DNA for the CDR3 is TGTGCCAGCAGCCAAGGAGGGGGGAATGGTTCACCCCTCCACTTT. This codes for CASSQGGGNGSPLHF. V and J are TRBV3-1 and TRBJ1-6; maybe TRBD1 (6 bases). Germline V lookup: CDR1 LGHDT, CDR2 YNNKEL (reference sequence). This CDR3 region has 15 residues. V lost 1 base to trimming and J lost 9 bases, with 13 bases between them.

J is TRBJ2-3 and V is TRBV29-1, with D maybe TRBD1 (6 bases). In germline, CDR1 is SQVTM, CDR2 ANQGSEA. This CDR3 comprises 12 residues. The V end lost 7 bases, the J end lost 6 bases, and 14 bases lay between the germline ends. CDR3 in amino acids: CSEQGSGDTQYF. DNA for the CDR3: TGCAGCGAACAGGGTTCAGGCGATACGCAGTATTTT.

This clonotype was found a few times. The chain has TRBV20-1 and TRBJ1-1; D is uncertain. V shed 0 bases and J shed 1 base, with 6 bases lying between them. Germline CDR1 DFQATT, CDR2 SNEGSKA (reference sequence). The CDR3 is 13 amino acids. The CDR3 DNA reads as TGCAGTGCTAGAGATCAAGGGAACACTGAAGCTTTCTTT. The encoded protein is CSARDQGNTEAFF.

V gene TRBV19 combines with J gene TRBJ1-1; tentative D call: TRBD1 (5 bases). Deletions cut 1 base from V and 3 bases from J, with 15 bases between. The germline CDR1 and CDR2 sequences are LNHDA and SQIVND (reference sequence). CDR3 size: 16 residues. CDR3 in amino acids: CASSIVGPWGDTEAFF. CDR3 sequence (DNA): TGTGCCAGTAGTATAGTGGGGCCTTGGGGTGACACTGAAGCTTTCTTT.

This chain uses TRBV25-1 with TRBJ2-7; maybe TRBD2 (6 bases). The ends were cut back, 4 bases at V and 3 bases at J, with 10 bases in the middle. The CDR3 totals 13 residues. The germline gives CDR1 MGHDK, CDR2 SYGVNS. The CDR3 DNA follows: TGTGCCAGCAGTGGGGGAGGCAGCTACGAGCAGTACTTC. This gives the protein CASSGGGSYEQYF.

This clonotype was picked up a small number of times. This rearrangement joins TRBV2 to TRBJ1-5, with 7 bases aligning to TRBD1. Unmatched junction bases numbered 8, after V lost 5 bases and J lost 4 bases. Per germline, CDR1 SNHLY and CDR2 FYNNEI. CDR3 length: 15 residues. The DNA for the CDR3 is TGTGCCAGCAGTTCTACAGGGGTTGATAATCAGCCCCAGCATTTT. It translates to CASSSTGVDNQPQHF. The full variable domain, with the rest looked up from reference TRBV2 and TRBJ1-5, is EPEVTQTPSHQVTQMGQEVILRCVPISNHLYFYWYRQILGQKVEFLVSFYNNEISEKSEIFDDQFSVERPDGSNFTLKIRSTKLEDSAMYFCASSSTGVDNQPQHFGDGTRLSIL.

The chain carries TRBV5-1 and TRBJ2-2; D may be TRBD1 (6 bases). This CDR3 is 17 amino acids long. Trimming cost V 0 bases and J 2 bases, with 14 bases left between them. Germline CDR1 and CDR2: SGHRS and YFSETQ. In DNA form, the CDR3 reads TGCGCCAGCAGCTTGGCCGGGCAGGGGATAAACACCGGGGAGCTGTTTTTT. Translating gives CASSLAGQGINTGELFF.

V gene TRBV6-1 combines with J gene TRBJ2-4; D unresolved. Trimming cost V 2 bases and J 7 bases, with 12 bases left between them. The CDR3 runs 14 residues. CDR1 and CDR2 (germline): MNHNS, SASEGT. Written as DNA, the CDR3 is TGTGCCAGCAGTGAATTGGTAGTGGGGAACATTCAGTACTTC. Translating it yields CASSELVVGNIQYF.